The clone carrying this T cell receptor beta chain was detected only a few times. The sample originates from a study of T cell changes during pregnancy in multiple sclerosis. Assay used: immunoSEQ multiplex PCR; TCRdb lists only in-frame clones, some missing. The repertoire holds about 50,000 clones, with 85% to 95% as singletons. Germline trimming cut 0 bases from V and 6 bases from J; bases unmatched to any gene: 3. Germline CDR1 SGHRS, CDR2 YFSETQ. The CDR3 length is 14 residues. Specimen: CD4+ T cells from peripheral blood mononuclear cells, collected in the second trimester of pregnancy. The TCR comes from a female donor with multiple sclerosis, enrolled in a pregnancy study. The chain joins TRBV5-1 to TRBJ2-3, with TRBD2 matching 8 bases. The CDR3 sequence: CASSLVASGDTQYF. Here the CDR3 DNA reads TGCGCCAGCAGCTTGGTGGCTAGCGGGGATACGCAGTATTTT.